The text below deals with one T cell receptor beta chain. Trimming cost V 2 bases and J 7 bases; bases outside gene matches: 6. From germline, CDR1 is MNHEY and CDR2 SVGAGI. The length of the CDR3 is 16 residues. The assay was immunoSEQ multiplex PCR, and TCRdb's table has in-frame clones only and misses some. The sample includes fewer than 250,000 clones, roughly 83% of them seen just once. This entry belongs to a study of blood T cell repertoires in COVID-19. In assigning cohorts, the study relied on participant-reported clinical history. Recovered status in Cohort 3 required two negative PCRs, clearance, or symptom resolution.

The sequence was collected from a woman aged 25-40 years who had recovered from COVID-19. The rearrangement joins TRBV6-5 to TRBJ2-5; TRBD2 agrees at 14 bases. The sample taken for sequencing was PBMCs or T cells enriched from blood (not recorded which). The CDR3 protein is CASSYGTSGGPGTQYF. The CDR3 nucleotides read TGTGCCAGCAGTTACGGGACTAGCGGGGGCCCCGGGACCCAGTACTTC.